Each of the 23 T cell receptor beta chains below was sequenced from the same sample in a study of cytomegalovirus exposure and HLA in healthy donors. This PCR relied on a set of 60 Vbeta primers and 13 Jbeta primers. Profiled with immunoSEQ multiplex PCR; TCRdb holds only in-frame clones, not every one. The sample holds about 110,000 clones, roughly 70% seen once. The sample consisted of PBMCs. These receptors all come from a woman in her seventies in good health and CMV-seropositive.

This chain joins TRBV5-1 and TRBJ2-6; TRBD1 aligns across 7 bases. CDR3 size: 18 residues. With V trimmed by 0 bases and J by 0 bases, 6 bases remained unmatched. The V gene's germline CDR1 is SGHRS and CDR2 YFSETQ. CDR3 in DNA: TGCGCCAGCAGCTTGGGAGGGGGCGGAGGCTCTGGGGCCAACGTCCTGACTTTC. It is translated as CASSLGGGGGSGANVLTF. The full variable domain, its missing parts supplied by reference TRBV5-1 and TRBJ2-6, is KAGVTQTPRYLIKTRGQQVTLSCSPISGHRSVSWYQQTPGQGLQFLFEYFSETQRNKGNFPGRFSGRQFSNSRSEMNVSTLELGDSALYLCASSLGGGGGSGANVLTFGAGSRLTVL.

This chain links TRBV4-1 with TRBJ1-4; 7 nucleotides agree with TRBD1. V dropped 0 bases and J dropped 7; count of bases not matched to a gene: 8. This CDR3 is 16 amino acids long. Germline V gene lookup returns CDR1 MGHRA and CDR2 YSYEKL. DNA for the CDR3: TGCGCCAGCAGCCAAGATGGGACAGCGTGGGGTGAAAAACTGTTTTTT. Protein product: CASSQDGTAWGEKLFF.

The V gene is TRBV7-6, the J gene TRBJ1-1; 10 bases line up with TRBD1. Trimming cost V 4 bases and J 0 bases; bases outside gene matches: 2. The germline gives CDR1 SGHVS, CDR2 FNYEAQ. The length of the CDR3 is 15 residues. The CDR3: CASSSGQGVNTEAFF. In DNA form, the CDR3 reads TGTGCCAGCAGCTCTGGACAGGGGGTGAACACTGAAGCTTTCTTT.

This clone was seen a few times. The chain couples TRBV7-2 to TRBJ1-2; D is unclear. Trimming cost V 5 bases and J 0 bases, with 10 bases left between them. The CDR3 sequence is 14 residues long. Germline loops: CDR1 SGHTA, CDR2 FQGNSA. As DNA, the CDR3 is TGTGCCAGCAGCCCTCCTGGCCCTAACTATGGCTACACCTTC. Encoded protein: CASSPPGPNYGYTF.

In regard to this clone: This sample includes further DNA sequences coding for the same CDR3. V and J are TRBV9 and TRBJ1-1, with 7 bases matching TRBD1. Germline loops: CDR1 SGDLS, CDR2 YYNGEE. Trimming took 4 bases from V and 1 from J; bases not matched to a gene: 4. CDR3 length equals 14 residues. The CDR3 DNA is TGTGCCAGCAGCTCGCGGACAGGGAACACTGAAGCTTTCTTT. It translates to CASSSRTGNTEAFF.

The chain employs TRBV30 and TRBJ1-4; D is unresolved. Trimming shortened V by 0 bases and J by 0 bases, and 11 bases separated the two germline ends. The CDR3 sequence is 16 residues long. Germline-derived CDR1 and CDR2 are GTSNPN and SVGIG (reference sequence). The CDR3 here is CAWSVRFTATNEKLFF. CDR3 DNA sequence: TGTGCCTGGAGTGTACGATTCACAGCAACTAATGAAAAACTGTTTTTT. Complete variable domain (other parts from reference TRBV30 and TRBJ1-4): SQTIHQWPATLVQPVGSPLSLECTVEGTSNPNLYWYRQAAGRGLQLLFYSVGIGQISSEVPQNLSASRPQDRQFILSSKKLLLSDSGFYLCAWSVRFTATNEKLFFGSGTQLSVL.

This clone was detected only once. The CDR3 coding sequence is TGTGCCACCAAGTCCGCCCAACAGGGTGACAATGAGCAGTTCTTC. It codes for CATKSAQQGDNEQFF. J is TRBJ2-1 and V is TRBV15, with D possibly TRBD1 on 6 matching bases. This CDR3 has 15 residues. Trimming cost V 7 bases and J 5 bases, with 18 bases left between them. CDR1 is LNHNV, CDR2 YYDKDF, per germline (reference sequence).

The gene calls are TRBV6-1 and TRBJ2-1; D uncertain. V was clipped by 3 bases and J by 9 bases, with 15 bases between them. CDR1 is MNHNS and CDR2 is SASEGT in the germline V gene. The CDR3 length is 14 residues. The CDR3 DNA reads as TGTGCCAGCAGTGACCCCATGCGTGGTGGTGAGCAGTTCTTC. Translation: CASSDPMRGGEQFF.

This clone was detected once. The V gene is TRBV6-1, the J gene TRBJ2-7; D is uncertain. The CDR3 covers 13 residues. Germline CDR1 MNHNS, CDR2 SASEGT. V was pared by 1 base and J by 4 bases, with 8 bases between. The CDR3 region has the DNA TGTGCCAGCAGTGAAGTGGCAATTTACGAGCAGTACTTC. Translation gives CASSEVAIYEQYF.

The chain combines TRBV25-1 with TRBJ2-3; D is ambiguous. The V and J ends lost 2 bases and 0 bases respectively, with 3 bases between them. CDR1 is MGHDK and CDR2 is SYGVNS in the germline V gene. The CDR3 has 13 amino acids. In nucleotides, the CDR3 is TGTGCCAGCAGTGAAGGCAGCACAGATACGCAGTATTTT. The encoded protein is CASSEGSTDTQYF.

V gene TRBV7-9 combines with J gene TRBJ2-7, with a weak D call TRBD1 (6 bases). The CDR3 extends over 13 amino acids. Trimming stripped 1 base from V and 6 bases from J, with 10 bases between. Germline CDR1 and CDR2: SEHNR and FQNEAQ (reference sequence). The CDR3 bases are TGTGCCAGCAGCTTAGACAGGGTCGGCGAGCAGTACTTC. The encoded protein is CASSLDRVGEQYF. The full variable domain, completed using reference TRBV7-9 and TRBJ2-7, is DTGVSQNPRHKITKRGQNVTFRCDPISEHNRLYWYRQTLGQGPEFLTYFQNEAQLEKSRLLSDRFSAERPKGSFSTLEIQRTEQGDSAMYLCASSLDRVGEQYFGPGTRLTVT.

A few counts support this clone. DNA for the CDR3: TGCGCCAGCAGAGTTACAGGGGGCTCTGGAAACACCATATATTTT. The encoded protein is CASRVTGGSGNTIYF. The rearrangement joins TRBV5-1 to TRBJ1-3; 8 bases are a match to TRBD1. CDR1 and CDR2 from the germline V gene are SGHRS and YFSETQ. J lost 0 bases, V lost 5 bases, and 4 bases had no gene match. The CDR3 consists of 15 residues.

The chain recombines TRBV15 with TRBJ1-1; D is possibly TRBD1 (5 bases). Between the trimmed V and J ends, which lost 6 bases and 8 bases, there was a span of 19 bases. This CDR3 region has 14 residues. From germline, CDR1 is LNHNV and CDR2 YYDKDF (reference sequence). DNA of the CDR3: TGTGCCACCAGAGGGGTTGAACTCTGGGCGGAAGCTTTCTTT. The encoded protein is CATRGVELWAEAFF.

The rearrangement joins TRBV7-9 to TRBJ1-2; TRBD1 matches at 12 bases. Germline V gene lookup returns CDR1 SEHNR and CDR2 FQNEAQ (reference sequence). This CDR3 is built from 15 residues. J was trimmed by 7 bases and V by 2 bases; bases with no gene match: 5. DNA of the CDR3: TGTGCCAGCAGCTTATATGGGACAGGGGGCCTTGGCTACACCTTC. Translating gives CASSLYGTGGLGYTF.

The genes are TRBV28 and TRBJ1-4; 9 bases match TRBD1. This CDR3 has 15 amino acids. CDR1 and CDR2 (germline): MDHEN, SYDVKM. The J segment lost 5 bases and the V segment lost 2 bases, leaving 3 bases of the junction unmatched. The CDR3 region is CASSLTQGANEKLFF. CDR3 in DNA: TGTGCCAGCAGTTTAACACAGGGGGCGAATGAAAAACTGTTTTTT.

This CDR3 is CASTQDNTDTQYF. The CDR3 DNA follows: TGTGCCAGCACCCAGGACAACACAGATACGCAGTATTTT. The chain recombines TRBV6-1 with TRBJ2-3; the D gene is possibly TRBD1 (5 bases). The germline V gene encodes CDR1 MNHNS and CDR2 SASEGT. This CDR3 is built from 13 residues. V was pared by 7 bases and J by 2 bases, with 10 bases between.

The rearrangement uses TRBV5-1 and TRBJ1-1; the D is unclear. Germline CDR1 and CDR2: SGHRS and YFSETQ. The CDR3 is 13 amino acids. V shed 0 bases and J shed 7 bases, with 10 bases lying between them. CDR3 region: CASSLASEGEAFF. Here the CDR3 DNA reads TGCGCCAGCAGCTTGGCCAGCGAGGGTGAAGCTTTCTTT.

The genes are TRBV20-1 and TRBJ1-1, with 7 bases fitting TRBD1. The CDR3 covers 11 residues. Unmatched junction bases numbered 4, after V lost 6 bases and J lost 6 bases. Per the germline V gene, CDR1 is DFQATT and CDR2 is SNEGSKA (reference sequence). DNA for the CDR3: TGCAGTGCAAGACAGGGCCCTGAAGCTTTCTTT. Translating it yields CSARQGPEAFF.

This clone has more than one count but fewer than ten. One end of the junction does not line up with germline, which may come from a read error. CDR3 nucleotides: TGTGCTAGCAGCTTAGCTCCTTTAGCGGGGGCTCACGAGCAGTACTTC. This sequence encodes CASSLAPLAGAHEQYF. The chain links TRBV7-7 to TRBJ2-7; TRBD2 aligns across 9 bases. The length of the CDR3 is 16 residues. CDR1 is SSHAT and CDR2 is FNYEAQ in the germline V gene (reference sequence).

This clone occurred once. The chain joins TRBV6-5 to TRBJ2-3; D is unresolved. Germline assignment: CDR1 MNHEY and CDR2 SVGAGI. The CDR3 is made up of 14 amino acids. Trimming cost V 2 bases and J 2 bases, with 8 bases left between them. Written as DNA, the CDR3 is TGTGCCAGCAGTTACGGCCTGAACACAGATACGCAGTATTTT. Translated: CASSYGLNTDTQYF.

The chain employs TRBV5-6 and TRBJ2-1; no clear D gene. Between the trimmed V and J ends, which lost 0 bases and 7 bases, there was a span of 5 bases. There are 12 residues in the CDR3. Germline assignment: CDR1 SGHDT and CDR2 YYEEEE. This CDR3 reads CASSLDWNEQFF. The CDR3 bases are TGTGCCAGCAGCTTGGACTGGAATGAGCAGTTCTTC. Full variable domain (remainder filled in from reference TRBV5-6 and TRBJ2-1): DAGVTQSPTHLIKTRGQQVTLRCSPKSGHDTVSWYQQALGQGPQFIFQYYEEEERQRGNFPDRFSGHQFPNYSSELNVNALLLGDSALYLCASSLDWNEQFFGPGTRLTVL.

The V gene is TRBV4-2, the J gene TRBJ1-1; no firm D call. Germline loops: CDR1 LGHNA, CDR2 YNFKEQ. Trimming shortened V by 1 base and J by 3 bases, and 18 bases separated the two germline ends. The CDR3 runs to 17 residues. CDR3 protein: CASSQGAVRTIDTEAFF. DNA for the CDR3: TGTGCCAGCAGCCAAGGTGCGGTTCGGACTATTGACACTGAAGCTTTCTTT.

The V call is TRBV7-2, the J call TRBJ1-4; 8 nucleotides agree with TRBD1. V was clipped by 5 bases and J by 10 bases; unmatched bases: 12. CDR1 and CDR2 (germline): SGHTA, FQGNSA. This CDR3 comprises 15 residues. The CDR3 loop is CASSPLDRELGKLFF. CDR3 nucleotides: TGTGCCAGCAGCCCCCTGGACAGGGAACTGGGAAAACTGTTTTTT.